The present TCR beta chain was sequenced within a study of CD8 T cells in ankylosing spondylitis. This clonotype has just a few counts. Its target is unknown. The study's findings and limits: Researchers report that disease-linked clones proved CD8+ and relatively rare in peripheral blood. Characteristic of ankylosing spondylitis blood, it appeared, was a TCR beta motif comprising fewer than 10 highly homologous variants. Disease-linked clones reportedly concentrated significantly in matched ankylosing spondylitis synovial fluid.

The germline gives CDR1 SGHTA, CDR2 FQGTGA. The CDR3 is made up of 13 amino acids. V was clipped by 1 base and J by 3 bases, with 6 bases between them. Each TCR beta library was made by quantitative 5'-RACE that incorporated molecular barcodes. TCRdb re-called the 5' RACE reads with MiXCR, one entry per CDR3 protein. There are about 170,000 distinct CDR3 sequences in the sample; 18% occur only once, and approximately 7.8% lies in the top ten. The receptor comes from a male donor with ankylosing spondylitis or in good health (not recorded which). Sequencing was performed on blood, either unsorted or a sorted T cell fraction (not recorded which). The chain is built from TRBV7-3 and TRBJ1-2; D unclear. Here the CDR3 reads CASSLSNDYGYTF. CDR3 DNA: TGTGCCAGCAGCTTAAGCAACGACTATGGCTACACCTTC.